The text below deals with one T cell receptor beta chain. This sample is drawn from a study of blood T cell repertoires in COVID-19. Study at large: Both acute and convalescent COVID-19 samples were obtained from the United States, Italy and Spain. The analysed material was cDNA or gDNA that came from T cells, B-cell-depleted T cells, or PBMCs.

How the authors handled the data: Amplifying reference gene primers gave estimates of nucleated cell counts. TCRdb keeps only in-frame clones here, not all; method: immunoSEQ multiplex PCR. That table supplies the V and J calls and clone size; D and trimming were determined from the DNA. Seen here are 180,000 or so clones, 70% to 90% observed once, and the top ten hold approximately 11%. Germline CDR1 and CDR2: SQVTM and ANQGSEA. The J segment lost 7 bases and the V segment lost 4 bases, leaving 3 bases of the junction unmatched. This CDR3 region has 13 residues. The sequenced sample was peripheral blood. V usage is TRBV29-1 and J usage is TRBJ2-1; 11 nucleotides line up with TRBD1. The sequence came from a human donor with active or convalescent COVID-19. The donor label of this sample is uncertain. CDR3 protein: CSVGGQGGNEQFF. CDR3 DNA: TGCAGCGTTGGGGGACAGGGGGGGAATGAGCAGTTCTTC.